One sample yielded the 21 T cell receptor beta chains listed below, sequenced in a study of blood T cell repertoires in COVID-19. Clones were sequenced by immunoSEQ multiplex PCR, and TCRdb holds only the in-frame ones, with some missing. The repertoire holds some 220,000 clones, about 78% seen once, with roughly 7% in the top ten. Input material: peripheral blood. The receptor source for this set is a woman in her seventies with acute or convalescent COVID-19.

The CDR3 spells CASSPRDQHPFF. The DNA of the CDR3 is TGTGCCAGCAGCCCGCGGGACCAGCATCCCTTCTTC. The rearrangement joins TRBV21-1 to TRBJ2-7; whether TRBD2, the table's D call, matches the DNA was not checked. TRBV21-1 is given as a pseudogene. The CDR3 has 12 amino acids.

This clone was seen a few times. The chain employs TRBV6-5 and TRBJ2-1; 9 bases match TRBD2. The ends lost 6 bases at V and 10 bases at J; junction bases unmatched: 13. The CDR3 runs to 15 residues. From germline, CDR1 is MNHEY and CDR2 SVGAGI. This CDR3 reads CASSWTGGGVREQFF. In DNA, the CDR3 is TGTGCCAGCAGCTGGACTGGCGGGGGGGTACGGGAGCAGTTCTTC.

DNA of the CDR3: TGTGCCAGCAGTAGAATTTCGGGGGAGACCCAGTACTTC. It encodes CASSRISGETQYF. This chain uses TRBV27 with TRBJ2-5, with a weak D call TRBD2 (5 bases). Per germline, CDR1 MNHEY and CDR2 SMNVEV (reference sequence). The length of the CDR3 is 13 residues. V gave up 5 bases and J gave up 5 bases, with 12 bases separating them.

The rearrangement uses TRBV5-6 and TRBJ2-7; 11 nucleotides line up with TRBD2. Germline V lookup: CDR1 SGHDT, CDR2 YYEEEE. This CDR3 spans 15 amino acids. V shed 4 bases, J shed 6 bases, and the junction held 9 bases outside the gene matches. This chain's CDR3 is CASSGNSGGASEQYF. The CDR3 DNA reads TGTGCCAGCAGCGGGAATAGCGGGGGGGCCAGCGAGCAGTACTTC.

The chain links TRBV5-5 to TRBJ2-3; 7 bases match TRBD2. With V trimmed by 0 bases and J by 7 bases, 17 bases remained unmatched. CDR1 SGHKS and CDR2 YYEKEE come from the germline V gene (reference sequence). The CDR3 totals 18 residues. CDR3 in amino acids: CASSLGVGNIAGPYTQYF. In nucleotides, the CDR3 is TGTGCCAGCAGCTTGGGGGTGGGGAACATAGCGGGCCCTTATACGCAGTATTTT.

The rearrangement uses TRBV7-2 and TRBJ2-7; 8 bases are a match to TRBD1. Germline V lookup: CDR1 SGHTA, CDR2 FQGNSA. Losses at the gene ends were 6 bases for V and 2 bases for J; bases not matched to a gene: 3. The CDR3 is 13 residues long. CDR3 sequence reads: CASRDRVTYEQYF. DNA of the CDR3: TGTGCCAGCAGGGACAGGGTCACCTACGAGCAGTACTTC.

This chain links TRBV15 with TRBJ2-7, with a tentative D call TRBD2 (5 bases). V was pared by 3 bases and J by 0 bases, with 9 bases between. There are 14 residues in the CDR3. The germline V gene has CDR1 LNHNV and CDR2 YYDKDF (reference sequence). The CDR3 loop reads CATSRGGLSYEQYF. In nucleotides, the CDR3 is TGTGCCACCAGCAGGGGTGGACTCTCCTACGAGCAGTACTTC.

The V and J genes are TRBV9 and TRBJ2-1; the D gene is possibly TRBD1 (5 bases). V was clipped by 0 bases and J by 2 bases, with 9 bases between them. CDR3 length: 15 amino acids. CDR1 and CDR2 from the germline V gene are SGDLS and YYNGEE. The CDR3 sequence is CASSVEGATYNEQFF. CDR3 DNA sequence: TGTGCCAGCAGCGTAGAAGGGGCGACCTACAATGAGCAGTTCTTC.

This sequence joins TRBV4-2 and TRBJ2-2; the D is unclear. V was shortened by 0 bases and J by 4 bases, with 12 bases between the two germline ends. CDR1 and CDR2 from the germline V gene are LGHNA and YNFKEQ. The length of the CDR3 is 16 residues. CDR3 nucleotides: TGTGCCAGCAGCCAAGAGACTCTTCCCCTCACCGGGGAGCTGTTTTTT. Translated: CASSQETLPLTGELFF.

The rearrangement joins TRBV24-1 to TRBJ2-2; D remains ambiguous. The germline gives CDR1 KGHDR, CDR2 SFDVKD. Trimming took off 1 base at V and 1 base at J, with 9 bases between the two ends. There are 16 residues in the CDR3. CDR3 in DNA: TGTGCCACCAGTGATTTCGGCGGCCGGAACACCGGGGAGCTGTTTTTT. Its translation is CATSDFGGRNTGELFF.

The chain combines TRBV18 with TRBJ1-2; TRBD1 aligns across 9 bases. Germline CDR1 is KGHSH and CDR2 is LQKENI. Unmatched junction bases numbered 7, after V lost 6 bases and J lost 8 bases. The CDR3 runs to 13 residues. CDR3 loop: CASSPRQGEGYTF. CDR3 nucleotide sequence: TGTGCCAGCTCCCCCCGACAGGGGGAAGGCTACACCTTC. The complete variable domain, with remaining parts taken from reference TRBV18 and TRBJ1-2, reads NAGVMQNPRHLVRRRGQEARLRCSPMKGHSHVYWYRQLPEEGLKFMVYLQKENIIDESGMPKERFSAEFPKEGPSILRIQQVVRGDSAAYFCASSPRQGEGYTFGSGTRLTVV.

As regards this clone: The sample holds other DNA sequences that translate to the same CDR3. The chain couples TRBV5-6 to TRBJ2-1; D not resolved. The CDR3 loop spans 15 amino acids. V shed 0 bases and J shed 4 bases, with 11 bases lying between them. Per the germline V gene, CDR1 is SGHDT and CDR2 is YYEEEE. The chain's CDR3 is CASSLGPGRYNEQFF. CDR3 nucleotides: TGTGCCAGCAGCTTGGGTCCAGGTCGATACAATGAGCAGTTCTTC.

This sequence joins TRBV9 and TRBJ2-6; TRBD1 matches 7 bases. The CDR3 sequence is 17 residues long. With 4 bases clipped from V and 0 bases from J, the junction kept 7 bases outside the gene matches. Germline loops: CDR1 SGDLS, CDR2 YYNGEE. The CDR3 nucleotides read TGTGCCAGCAGCTCCTTGACAGGGAGCTCTGGGGCCAACGTCCTGACTTTC. This translates into CASSSLTGSSGANVLTF. The full variable domain, with the rest looked up from reference TRBV9 and TRBJ2-6, is DSGVTQTPKHLITATGQRVTLRCSPRSGDLSVYWYQQSLDQGLQFLIQYYNGEERAKGNILERFSAQQFPDLHSELNLSSLELGDSALYFCASSSLTGSSGANVLTFGAGSRLTVL.

J is TRBJ1-6 and V is TRBV25-1; a weak D match, TRBD1 (5 bases). V was pared by 6 bases and J by 5 bases, with 8 bases between. CDR3 length: 13 amino acids. Germline V gene lookup returns CDR1 MGHDK and CDR2 SYGVNS. CDR3 amino acids: CASRTVNNSPLHF. CDR3 DNA: TGTGCCAGCAGGACAGTGAATAATTCACCCCTCCACTTT.

The chain recombines TRBV3-1 (or the pseudogene TRBV3-2) with TRBJ2-5, with no clear D. V was pared by 1 base and J by 4 bases, with 10 bases between. CDR1 is LGHDT, CDR2 YNNKEL, per germline (reference sequence). This CDR3 is built from 14 residues. The CDR3 coding sequence is TGTGCCAGCAGCCAAGGGGCCAGAGCAGAGACCCAGTACTTC. Translation gives CASSQGARAETQYF.

The gene calls are TRBV25-1 and TRBJ2-2, with TRBD2 matching 7 bases. Looked up from germline, CDR1 is MGHDK and CDR2 is SYGVNS. V dropped 7 bases and J dropped 3; count of bases not matched to a gene: 8. The CDR3 contains 15 residues. DNA for the CDR3: TGTGCCAGCAACGGAGCAGGGAGGGACACCGGGGAGCTGTTTTTT. This encodes CASNGAGRDTGELFF. The whole variable domain, remainder taken from reference TRBV25-1 and TRBJ2-2, is EADIYQTPRYLVIGTGKKITLECSQTMGHDKMYWYQQDPGMELHLIHYSYGVNSTEKGDLSSESTVSRIRTEHFPLTLESARPSHTSQYLCASNGAGRDTGELFFGEGSRLTVL.

V is TRBV5-1 and J is TRBJ2-2; a weak D match, TRBD2 (6 bases). The germline V gene encodes CDR1 SGHRS and CDR2 YFSETQ. CDR3 length: 16 residues. V lost 0 bases and J lost 6, with 15 bases in between. CDR3 nucleotides: TGCGCCAGCAGCTTGGACCTAGCGCTTAGTTCCGGGGAGCTGTTTTTT. Translated: CASSLDLALSSGELFF.

A single count supports this clone. The V call is TRBV5-1, the J call TRBJ2-5; D is perhaps TRBD1 (5 bases). Trimming cost V 3 bases and J 4 bases, with 13 bases left between them. The CDR3 has 14 amino acids. Germline assignment: CDR1 SGHRS and CDR2 YFSETQ. CDR3 amino acids: CASSSPGQAETQYF. The CDR3 DNA follows: TGCGCCAGCAGCTCCCCAGGGCAGGCAGAGACCCAGTACTTC.

The chain employs TRBV29-1 and TRBJ1-6, with a possible D match to TRBD1 (5 bases). The CDR3 loop spans 13 amino acids. In germline, CDR1 is SQVTM, CDR2 ANQGSEA. Trimming shortened V by 4 bases and J by 9 bases, and 13 bases separated the two germline ends. The CDR3 sequence is CSVGRGSGSPLHF. The DNA for the CDR3 is TGCAGCGTTGGTCGGGGGTCAGGTTCACCCCTCCACTTT. Drawing the rest from reference TRBV29-1 and TRBJ1-6, the complete variable domain is SAVISQKPSRDICQRGTSLTIQCQVDSQVTMMFWYRQQPGQSLTLIATANQGSEATYESGFVIDKFPISRPNLTFSTLTVSNMSPEDSSIYLCSVGRGSGSPLHFGNGTRLTVT.

This clone was observed a handful of times. V usage is TRBV30 and J usage is TRBJ1-2; perhaps TRBD1 as D (5 bases). Between the trimmed V and J ends, which lost 1 base and 2 bases, there was a span of 8 bases. The CDR3 consists of 13 residues. Germline CDR1 is GTSNPN and CDR2 is SVGIG (reference sequence). The CDR3 nucleotides read TGTGCCTGGAGTGAGGCAGGGAACTATGGCTACACCTTC. This translates into CAWSEAGNYGYTF.

DNA for the CDR3: TGTGCCAGTAGTCCTTACAGGGGTATAAACACTGAAGCTTTCTTT. It translates to CASSPYRGINTEAFF. This chain uses TRBV19 with TRBJ1-1, with TRBD1 matching 7 bases. Germline values: CDR1 LNHDA, CDR2 SQIVND (reference sequence). V lost 5 bases, J lost 2 bases, and 8 bases stayed unmatched. The CDR3 is 15 residues long.